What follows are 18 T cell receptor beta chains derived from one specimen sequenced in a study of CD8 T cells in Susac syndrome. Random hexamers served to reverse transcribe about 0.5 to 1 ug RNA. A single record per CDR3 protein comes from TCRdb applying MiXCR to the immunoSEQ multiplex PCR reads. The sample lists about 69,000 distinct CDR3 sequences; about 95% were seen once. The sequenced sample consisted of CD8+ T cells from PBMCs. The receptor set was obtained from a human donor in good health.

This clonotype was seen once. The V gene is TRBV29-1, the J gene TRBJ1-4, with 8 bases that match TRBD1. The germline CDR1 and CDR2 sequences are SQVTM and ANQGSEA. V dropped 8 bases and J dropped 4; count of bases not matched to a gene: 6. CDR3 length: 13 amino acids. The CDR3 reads CSILQGDNEKLFF. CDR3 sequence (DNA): TGCAGCATTTTACAGGGGGATAATGAAAAACTGTTTTTT.

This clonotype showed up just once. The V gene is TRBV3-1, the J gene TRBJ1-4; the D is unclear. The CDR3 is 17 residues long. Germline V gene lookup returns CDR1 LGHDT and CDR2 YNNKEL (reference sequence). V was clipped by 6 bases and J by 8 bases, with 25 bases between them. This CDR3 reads CASSPRDSPEVWEKLFF. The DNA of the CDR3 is TGTGCCAGCAGTCCCAGAGATAGTCCCGAGGTGTGGGAAAAACTGTTTTTT.

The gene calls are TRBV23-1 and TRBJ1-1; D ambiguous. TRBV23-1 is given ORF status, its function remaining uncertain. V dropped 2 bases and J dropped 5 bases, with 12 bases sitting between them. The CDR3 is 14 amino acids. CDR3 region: CASSQICRGTEAFF. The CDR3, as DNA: TGCGCCAGCAGTCAAATCTGCCGAGGGACTGAAGCTTTCTTT.

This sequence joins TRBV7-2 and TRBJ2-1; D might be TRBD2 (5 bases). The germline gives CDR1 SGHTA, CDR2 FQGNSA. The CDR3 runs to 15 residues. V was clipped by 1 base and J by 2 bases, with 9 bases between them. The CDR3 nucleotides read TGTGCCAGCAGCTTAGACCGGGGAACCTACAATGAGCAGTTCTTC. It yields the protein CASSLDRGTYNEQFF.

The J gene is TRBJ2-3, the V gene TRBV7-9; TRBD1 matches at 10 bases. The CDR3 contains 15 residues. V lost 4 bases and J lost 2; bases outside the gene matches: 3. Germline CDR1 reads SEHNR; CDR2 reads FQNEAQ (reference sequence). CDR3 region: CASSSGTGDTDTQYF. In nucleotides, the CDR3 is TGTGCCAGCAGCTCCGGGACAGGGGACACAGATACGCAGTATTTT.

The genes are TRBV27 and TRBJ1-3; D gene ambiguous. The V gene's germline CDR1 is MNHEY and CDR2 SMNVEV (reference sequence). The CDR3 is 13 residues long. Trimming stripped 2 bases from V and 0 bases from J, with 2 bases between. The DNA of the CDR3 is TGTGCCAGCAGTTTAAACTCTGGAAACACCATATATTTT. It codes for CASSLNSGNTIYF.

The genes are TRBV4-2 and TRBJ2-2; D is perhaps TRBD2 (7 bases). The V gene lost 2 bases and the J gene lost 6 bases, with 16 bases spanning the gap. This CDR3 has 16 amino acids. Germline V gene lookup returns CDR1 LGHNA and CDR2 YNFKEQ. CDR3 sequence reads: CASSQIKWGGPGELFF. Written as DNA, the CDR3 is TGTGCCAGCAGCCAAATTAAGTGGGGGGGCCCCGGGGAGCTGTTTTTT.

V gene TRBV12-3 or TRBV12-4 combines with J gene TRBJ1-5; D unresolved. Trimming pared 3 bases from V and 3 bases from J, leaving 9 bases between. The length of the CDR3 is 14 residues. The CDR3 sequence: CASSFGQHNQPQHF. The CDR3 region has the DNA TGTGCCAGCAGTTTTGGGCAGCACAATCAGCCCCAGCATTTT.

CDR3 sequence (DNA): TGTGCCAGCAGCGCCGGGACAGACTACTACGAGCAGTACTTC. It is translated as CASSAGTDYYEQYF. The chain joins TRBV12-3 or TRBV12-4 to TRBJ2-7, with 7 nucleotides matching TRBD1. Germline trimming cut 6 bases from V and 3 bases from J; bases unmatched to any gene: 8. The CDR3 runs 14 residues.

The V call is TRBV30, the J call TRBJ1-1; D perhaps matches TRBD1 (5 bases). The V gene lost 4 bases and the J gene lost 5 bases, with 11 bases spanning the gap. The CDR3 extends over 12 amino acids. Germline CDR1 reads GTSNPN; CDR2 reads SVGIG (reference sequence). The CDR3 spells CAWIPGRTEAFF. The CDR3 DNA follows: TGTGCCTGGATCCCAGGGAGAACTGAAGCTTTCTTT.

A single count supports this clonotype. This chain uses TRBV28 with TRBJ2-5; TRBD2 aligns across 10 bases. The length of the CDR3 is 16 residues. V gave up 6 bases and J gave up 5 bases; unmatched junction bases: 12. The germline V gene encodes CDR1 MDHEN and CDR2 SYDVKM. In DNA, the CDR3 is TGTGCCAGCAGCCGCCTCGGAGCGGGGGGGAGCGAGACCCAGTACTTC. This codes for CASSRLGAGGSETQYF.

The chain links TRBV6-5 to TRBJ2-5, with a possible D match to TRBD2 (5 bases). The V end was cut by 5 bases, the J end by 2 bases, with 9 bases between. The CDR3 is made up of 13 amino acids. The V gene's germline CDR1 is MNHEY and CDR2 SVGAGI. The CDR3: CASSPGIQETQYF. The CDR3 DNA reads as TGTGCCAGCAGTCCCGGGATTCAAGAGACCCAGTACTTC.

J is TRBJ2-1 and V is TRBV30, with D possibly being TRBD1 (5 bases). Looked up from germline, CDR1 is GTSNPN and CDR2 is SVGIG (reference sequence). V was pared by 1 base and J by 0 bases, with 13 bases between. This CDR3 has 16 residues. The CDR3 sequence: CAWSATGYSSYNEQFF. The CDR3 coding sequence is TGTGCCTGGAGTGCCACAGGTTATAGCTCCTACAATGAGCAGTTCTTC.

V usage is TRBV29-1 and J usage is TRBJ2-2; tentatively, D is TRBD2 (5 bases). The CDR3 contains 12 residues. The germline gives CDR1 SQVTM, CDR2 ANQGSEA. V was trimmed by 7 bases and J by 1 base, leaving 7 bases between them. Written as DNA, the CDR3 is TGCAGCGGCCGGGGGAACACCGGGGAGCTGTTTTTT. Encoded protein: CSGRGNTGELFF.

CDR3 region: CASSGSGGAYEQYF. DNA for the CDR3: TGTGCCAGCAGCGGTAGCGGGGGCGCCTACGAGCAGTACTTC. The rearrangement links TRBV25-1 to TRBJ2-7; 9 bases are a match to TRBD2. The junction had 5 bases not matched to a gene; V was cut back by 6 bases and J by 2 bases. From germline, CDR1 is MGHDK and CDR2 SYGVNS. This CDR3 is built from 14 residues.

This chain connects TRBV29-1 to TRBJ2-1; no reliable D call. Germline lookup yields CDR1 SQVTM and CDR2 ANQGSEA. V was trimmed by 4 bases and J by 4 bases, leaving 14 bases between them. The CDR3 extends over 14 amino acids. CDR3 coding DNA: TGCAGCGTTGCCCCTAGGACGGCTTACAATGAGCAGTTCTTC. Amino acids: CSVAPRTAYNEQFF.

CDR3 protein: CASSLVDTTEGELFF. CDR3 coding DNA: TGTGCCAGCAGCCTCGTTGATACCACGGAGGGGGAGCTGTTTTTT. This sequence joins TRBV13 and TRBJ2-2; D gene unclear. Germline assignment: CDR1 PRHDT and CDR2 FYEKMQ (reference sequence). The CDR3 contains 15 residues. V was pared by 5 bases and J by 8 bases, with 18 bases between. Variable domain in full (rest from reference TRBV13 and TRBJ2-2): AAGVIQSPRHLIKEKRETATLKCYPIPRHDTVYWYQQGPGQDPQFLISFYEKMQSDKGSIPDRFSAQQFSDYHSELNMSSLELGDSALYFCASSLVDTTEGELFFGEGSRLTVL.

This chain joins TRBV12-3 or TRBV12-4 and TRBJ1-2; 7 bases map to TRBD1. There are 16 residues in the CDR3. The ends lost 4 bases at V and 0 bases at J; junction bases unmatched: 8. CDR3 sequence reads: CASSSGGTGPNYGYTF. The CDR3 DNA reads TGTGCCAGCAGTTCAGGGGGTACAGGCCCTAACTATGGCTACACCTTC.